One and the same sample provided the 16 T cell receptor beta chains below, sequenced in a study of shared clonotypes between healthy human individuals (dated by TCRdb to 2019 to 2021). For the CD8 naive samples, CD45RO-negative cells were positively selected for CCR7, yielding a CD45RA+CCR7+ population from which TemRA cells were excluded. The library came from the immunoSEQ multiplex PCR assay. TCRdb holds this immuneACCESS table with in-frame rearrangements only. Some clones are missing; in checked studies, unresolved V genes explain under half, and the rest has no known cause. This sample comprises around 560,000 clones, 85% to 95% of them detected only once. The top ten clones comprise 0.11% of the sample. Sequencing was done on a sample of naive CD8+ T cells sorted from blood. The cell subset or site label for this specimen denotes: CD45RA+CCR7+. Source of these receptors: a woman aged 25-40 years in good health.

The V and J genes are TRBV7-8 and TRBJ2-1; no firm D call. There are 18 residues in the CDR3. V was cut by 2 bases and J by 0 bases, with 17 bases left in between. In germline, CDR1 is SGHVS, CDR2 FQNEAQ. The CDR3 coding sequence is TGTGCCAGCAGCTTACCCCCTTGGCAGTGGGGCTCCTACAATGAGCAGTTCTTC. Translated, it gives CASSLPPWQWGSYNEQFF. The full variable domain, rest sourced from reference TRBV7-8 and TRBJ2-1, is GAGVSQSPRYKVAKRGQDVALRCDPISGHVSLFWYQQALGQGPEFLTYFQNEAQLDKSGLPSDRFFAERPEGSVSTLKIQRTQQEDSAVYLCASSLPPWQWGSYNEQFFGPGTRLTVL.

This chain joins TRBV27 and TRBJ1-1; D call uncertain. This CDR3 has 14 amino acids. V was shortened by 0 bases and J by 5 bases, with 10 bases between the two germline ends. Germline V gene sequence: CDR1 MNHEY, CDR2 SMNVEV (reference sequence). The CDR3 coding sequence is TGTGCCAGCAGTTTATCAAGCCGCTCTACTGAAGCTTTCTTT. Translating it yields CASSLSSRSTEAFF.

The CDR3 DNA reads as TGTGCCAGCAGCCAGGACGTGAACACAGATACGCAGTATTTT. Translation gives CASSQDVNTDTQYF. The chain joins TRBV13 to TRBJ2-3; D call uncertain. V lost 5 bases and J lost 2, with 11 bases in between. CDR3 length equals 14 residues. Germline V lookup: CDR1 PRHDT, CDR2 FYEKMQ (reference sequence).

On this clone itself: The sample holds other DNA sequences that translate to the same CDR3. This chain connects TRBV27 to TRBJ2-7; 8 bases line up with TRBD1. Trimming at V came to 5 bases and at J to 1 base, leaving 4 bases not matched to a gene. The CDR3 consists of 14 residues. CDR1 and CDR2 (germline): MNHEY, SMNVEV (reference sequence). Here the CDR3 reads CASSLWTGSYEQYF. CDR3 DNA: TGTGCCAGCAGTCTCTGGACAGGGTCCTACGAGCAGTACTTC.

The V gene is TRBV28, the J gene TRBJ2-1; 8 bases are shared with TRBD2. Trimming removed 10 bases from V and 3 bases from J; junction bases left unmatched: 11. Germline V gene sequence: CDR1 MDHEN, CDR2 SYDVKM. This CDR3 contains 15 residues. CDR3 DNA: TGTGCCATCCTACTCCCGGGACTAGGCTACAATGAGCAGTTCTTC. Translated: CAILLPGLGYNEQFF.

The J gene is TRBJ1-2, the V gene TRBV2, with D possibly TRBD1 on 5 matching bases. The germline gives CDR1 SNHLY, CDR2 FYNNEI. The CDR3 runs 17 residues. V was clipped by 3 bases and J by 4 bases, with 21 bases between them. The CDR3 sequence: CASSDPGARADFYGYTF. The CDR3 nucleotides read TGTGCCAGCAGTGATCCCGGGGCCAGGGCGGACTTCTATGGCTACACCTTC. The complete variable domain, with remaining parts taken from reference TRBV2 and TRBJ1-2, reads EPEVTQTPSHQVTQMGQEVILRCVPISNHLYFYWYRQILGQKVEFLVSFYNNEISEKSEIFDDQFSVERPDGSNFTLKIRSTKLEDSAMYFCASSDPGARADFYGYTFGSGTRLTVV.

The chain joins TRBV29-1 to TRBJ2-7, with 9 bases fitting TRBD1. CDR3 length: 13 amino acids. Trimming took 7 bases from V and 5 from J; bases not matched to a gene: 9. The V gene's germline CDR1 is SQVTM and CDR2 ANQGSEA. The CDR3 is CSASGTGLHEQYF. The CDR3 DNA follows: TGCAGCGCGTCCGGGACAGGGCTCCACGAGCAGTACTTC.

This clone appeared a few times. The chain is built from TRBV9 and TRBJ1-4; TRBD1 is a possible D gene (6 bases). Germline CDR1 is SGDLS and CDR2 is YYNGEE. Trimming cost V 0 bases and J 3 bases, with 6 bases left between them. This CDR3 spans 14 amino acids. CDR3 DNA: TGTGCCAGCAGCGTAGGGGGGCCTAATGAAAAACTGTTTTTT. Its translation: CASSVGGPNEKLFF.

CDR3 nucleotide sequence: TGTGCCAGCAGCTTAGCCCGGTCGCCCTACAATGAGCAGTTCTTC. Amino acids: CASSLARSPYNEQFF. This chain uses TRBV7-8 with TRBJ2-1; D not certain. This CDR3 region has 15 residues. V shed 0 bases and J shed 2 bases, with 8 bases lying between them. Looked up from germline, CDR1 is SGHVS and CDR2 is FQNEAQ.

The CDR3 loop is CASSTGLVGLEQYF. The CDR3 coding sequence is TGTGCCAGCAGCACAGGACTGGTAGGTCTGGAGCAGTACTTC. The chain has TRBV9 and TRBJ2-5, with D perhaps TRBD1 or TRBD2 (5 bases each). From germline, CDR1 is SGDLS and CDR2 YYNGEE. The CDR3 length is 14 residues. Between the trimmed V and J ends, which lost 4 bases and 11 bases, there was a span of 21 bases.

This clone was observed a few times. This chain links TRBV2 with TRBJ2-7; D possibly uses TRBD1 or TRBD2 (5 bases each). V was clipped by 5 bases and J by 11 bases, with 16 bases between them. CDR3 length: 12 residues. Per the germline V gene, CDR1 is SNHLY and CDR2 is FYNNEI. The CDR3: CASSWDGQEKYF. CDR3 DNA: TGTGCCAGCAGTTGGGACGGTCAAGAGAAGTACTTC.

The chain uses TRBV19 and TRBJ2-3; a weak D match, TRBD1 (6 bases). CDR1 LNHDA and CDR2 SQIVND come from the germline V gene (reference sequence). The V end was cut by 7 bases, the J end by 4 bases, with 18 bases between. The CDR3 contains 15 residues. The CDR3 DNA sequence: TGTGCCAGTACCCCCACAGGGAGCCCCGCAGATACGCAGTATTTT. Translating gives CASTPTGSPADTQYF. Drawing the rest from reference TRBV19 and TRBJ2-3, the complete variable domain is DGGITQSPKYLFRKEGQNVTLSCEQNLNHDAMYWYRQDPGQGLRLIYYSQIVNDFQKGDIAEGYSVSREKKESFPLTVTSAQKNPTAFYLCASTPTGSPADTQYFGPGTRLTVL.

This chain connects TRBV5-6 to TRBJ2-7; the match to TRBD1 covers 7 bases. Looked up from germline, CDR1 is SGHDT and CDR2 is YYEEEE. V lost 4 bases and J lost 7; bases outside the gene matches: 11. The CDR3 is 14 residues long. The CDR3 protein is CASSPGGPLREQYF. CDR3 sequence (DNA): TGTGCCAGCAGCCCAGGGGGTCCCCTTCGGGAGCAGTACTTC.

The chain has TRBV5-4 and TRBJ2-7, with D maybe TRBD1 (5 bases). The CDR3 is made up of 14 amino acids. The V end lost 2 bases, the J end lost 5 bases, and 14 bases lay between the germline ends. CDR1 and CDR2 (germline): SGHNT, YYREEE (reference sequence). The CDR3 region is CASSFGQGSHEQYF. In DNA, the CDR3 is TGTGCCAGCAGCTTTGGGCAGGGTTCCCACGAGCAGTACTTC.

The genes are TRBV10-3 and TRBJ2-1; D is possibly TRBD1 or TRBD2 (5 bases each). This CDR3 contains 19 residues. Trimming cost V 4 bases and J 0 bases, with 22 bases left between them. Germline values: CDR1 ENHRY, CDR2 SYGVKD. The CDR3: CAISGPGPPNTNSYNEQFF. The CDR3 bases are TGTGCCATCAGTGGTCCGGGACCCCCTAATACTAACTCCTACAATGAGCAGTTCTTC.

The chain recombines TRBV28 with TRBJ1-5; no reliable D call. The CDR3 covers 18 residues. Trimming left V 3 bases short and J 0 bases short, with 18 bases between. CDR1 and CDR2 from the germline V gene are MDHEN and SYDVKM. The CDR3 DNA is TGTGCCAGCAGTTTTCCCCTCTGGACCGAGCTTAGCAATCAGCCCCAGCATTTT. Encoded protein: CASSFPLWTELSNQPQHF.